The rows below give T cell receptor beta chains drawn from one sample of a study of STAT5B mutations in CD4+ large granular lymphocyte leukemia. Assay used: immunoSEQ multiplex PCR; TCRdb lists only in-frame clones, some missing. The top ten hold 1% to 1.2% of the sample, which has about 31,000 clones, approximately 74% seen once. Sequencing input: CD4+ T cells from blood buffy coats. These receptors were collected from a human donor in good health. Each CDR3 is given with its conserved first and last residue. The order of the fields is D gene, V gene, J gene, clone size, CDR3 DNA, CDR3 protein. The D gene is left open where the match is weak. Clone size, where shown, is once, few, many, or a class for clones that have expanded.

d_gene: -
v_gene: TRBV20-1
j_gene: TRBJ2-5
abundance: -
CDR3nt: TGCAGTGCTAGTCTCAGAGAGACCCAGTACTTC
CDR3aa: CSASLRETQYF

d_gene: -
v_gene: TRBV5-6
j_gene: TRBJ1-3
abundance: -
CDR3nt: TGTGCCAGCAGCCGATCAGTCTCTGGAAACACCATATATTTT
CDR3aa: CASSRSVSGNTIYF

d_gene: TRBD2
v_gene: TRBV6-5
j_gene: TRBJ2-4
abundance: -
CDR3nt: TGTGCCAGCAGTTACCCGGGGCTAGCGGGAGTTCAGTACTTC
CDR3aa: CASSYPGLAGVQYF

d_gene: -
v_gene: TRBV18
j_gene: TRBJ1-1
abundance: -
CDR3nt: TGTGCCAGCTCAGACACGGGGAACACTGAAGCTTTCTTT
CDR3aa: CASSDTGNTEAFF

d_gene: -
v_gene: TRBV5-1
j_gene: TRBJ1-3
abundance: once
CDR3nt: TGCGCCAGCAGCTTGAATGATCGCTCTGGAAACACCATATATTTT
CDR3aa: CASSLNDRSGNTIYF

d_gene: -
v_gene: TRBV5-4
j_gene: TRBJ1-4
abundance: -
CDR3nt: TGTGCCAGCAGCGGGGAGGGCCACCCTAATGAAAAACTGTTTTTT
CDR3aa: CASSGEGHPNEKLFF

d_gene: TRBD1
v_gene: TRBV6-5
j_gene: TRBJ2-3
abundance: once
CDR3nt: TGTGCCAGCACCTCCCCGACAGGGGGCGGAGATACGCAGTATTTT
CDR3aa: CASTSPTGGGDTQYF

d_gene: TRBD2
v_gene: TRBV7-2
j_gene: TRBJ2-7
abundance: -
CDR3nt: TGTGCCAGCAGCTTCCGGGGTAGCGGGATGGGGTACGAGCAGTACTTC
CDR3aa: CASSFRGSGMGYEQYF

d_gene: -
v_gene: TRBV6-6
j_gene: TRBJ1-3
abundance: -
CDR3nt: TGTGCCAGCAGTCTATCGGGCCCCCCGGACACCATATATTTT
CDR3aa: CASSLSGPPDTIYF

d_gene: TRBD2
v_gene: TRBV11-3
j_gene: TRBJ2-3
abundance: -
CDR3nt: TGTGCCAGCAGCTTCGGACTAGCGGAAAGCACAGATACGCAGTATTTT
CDR3aa: CASSFGLAESTDTQYF

d_gene: -
v_gene: TRBV28
j_gene: TRBJ1-5
abundance: -
CDR3nt: TGTGCCAGCAGCCTCCCCGGGACGGCGGGCAATCAGCCCCAGCATTTT
CDR3aa: CASSLPGTAGNQPQHF

d_gene: -
v_gene: TRBV20-1
j_gene: TRBJ1-1
abundance: -
CDR3nt: TGCAGTGGGGGCAGGGGAACTGAAGCTTTCTTT
CDR3aa: CSGGRGTEAFF

d_gene: -
v_gene: TRBV10-3
j_gene: TRBJ1-2
abundance: few
CDR3nt: TGTGCCATCGGAAACAGGCCTTTGGACTATGGCTACACCTTC
CDR3aa: CAIGNRPLDYGYTF

d_gene: -
v_gene: TRBV4-1
j_gene: TRBJ2-1
abundance: medium-sized
CDR3nt: TGCGCCAGCAGCCTCCAGGCCAGGGTGAATGAGCAGTTCTTC
CDR3aa: CASSLQARVNEQFF

d_gene: -
v_gene: TRBV19
j_gene: TRBJ1-1
abundance: few
CDR3nt: TGTGCCAGTAGTATGGTGGGGGTGATGAACACTGAAGCTTTCTTT
CDR3aa: CASSMVGVMNTEAFF

d_gene: -
v_gene: TRBV27
j_gene: TRBJ1-1
abundance: few
CDR3nt: TGTGCCAGCAGTTTTCGAGAGAACACTGAAGCTTTCTTT
CDR3aa: CASSFRENTEAFF

d_gene: TRBD2
v_gene: TRBV10-3
j_gene: TRBJ2-3
abundance: -
CDR3nt: TGTGCCATCCAAGCTTATAGCGGGAGGGCAGATACGCAGTATTTT
CDR3aa: CAIQAYSGRADTQYF

d_gene: TRBD1
v_gene: TRBV7-6
j_gene: TRBJ2-5
abundance: few
CDR3nt: TGTGCCAGCAGCGTGGGGACAGAACGATGGACCCAGTACTTC
CDR3aa: CASSVGTERWTQYF

d_gene: -
v_gene: TRBV6-1
j_gene: TRBJ1-6
abundance: -
CDR3nt: TGTGCCAGCAGTGAGGGGGGATTGGGATATTCACCCCTCCACTTT
CDR3aa: CASSEGGLGYSPLHF

d_gene: TRBD1
v_gene: TRBV15
j_gene: TRBJ1-1
abundance: -
CDR3nt: TGTGCCACCAGCAGGAGAGGGACAGGGATTGAAGCTTTCTTT
CDR3aa: CATSRRGTGIEAFF

d_gene: -
v_gene: TRBV19
j_gene: TRBJ1-2
abundance: -
CDR3nt: TGTGCCAGTAGCACCGGTGAGGGCTATGGCTACACCTTC
CDR3aa: CASSTGEGYGYTF

d_gene: -
v_gene: TRBV10-3
j_gene: TRBJ2-4
abundance: -
CDR3nt: TGTGCCATCAGTGAGTCGAAACAGGGAGCCAAAAACATTCAGTACTTC
CDR3aa: CAISESKQGAKNIQYF

d_gene: -
v_gene: TRBV5-5
j_gene: TRBJ1-5
abundance: few
CDR3nt: TGTGCCAGCAGCTTGGGGCCAGGGGATCAGCCCCAGCATTTT
CDR3aa: CASSLGPGDQPQHF

d_gene: -
v_gene: TRBV5-1
j_gene: TRBJ2-5
abundance: -
CDR3nt: TGCGCCAGCAGCTTCGGGTTGGGGGTAGAGACCCAGTACTTC
CDR3aa: CASSFGLGVETQYF

d_gene: TRBD2
v_gene: TRBV7-3
j_gene: TRBJ2-1
abundance: -
CDR3nt: TGTGCCAGCAGCCGCGAACTAGCGGGAGGCTTGAATGAGCAGTTCTTC
CDR3aa: CASSRELAGGLNEQFF

d_gene: -
v_gene: TRBV19
j_gene: TRBJ1-2
abundance: few
CDR3nt: TGTGCCAGTAGTATAGGCTCTTACTATGGCTACACCTTC
CDR3aa: CASSIGSYYGYTF

d_gene: TRBD1
v_gene: TRBV18
j_gene: TRBJ1-3
abundance: -
CDR3nt: TGTGCCAGCTCCGAGACAGGGCGAGGCTCTGGAAACACCATATATTTT
CDR3aa: CASSETGRGSGNTIYF

d_gene: TRBD1
v_gene: TRBV4-2
j_gene: TRBJ2-6
abundance: -
CDR3nt: TGTGCCAGCAGCCAACAGGGGGCTCTATCTGGGGCCAACGTCCTGACTTTC
CDR3aa: CASSQQGALSGANVLTF

d_gene: -
v_gene: TRBV27
j_gene: TRBJ1-3
abundance: few
CDR3nt: TGTGCCAGCAGTTTATCGTGGGGTCATGGAAACACCATATATTTT
CDR3aa: CASSLSWGHGNTIYF

d_gene: -
v_gene: TRBV6-5
j_gene: TRBJ1-2
abundance: -
CDR3nt: TGTGCCAGCAGTCCGGACCGAACCTATGGCTACACCTTC
CDR3aa: CASSPDRTYGYTF

d_gene: -
v_gene: TRBV7-6
j_gene: TRBJ1-2
abundance: once
CDR3nt: TGTGCCAGCAGCGAGATTCCCCTTAACTATGGCTACACCTTC
CDR3aa: CASSEIPLNYGYTF

d_gene: -
v_gene: TRBV27
j_gene: TRBJ1-2
abundance: -
CDR3nt: TGTGCCAGCAGTACATATGGTGGTGGCTACACCTTC
CDR3aa: CASSTYGGGYTF

d_gene: TRBD2
v_gene: TRBV6-5
j_gene: TRBJ2-1
abundance: -
CDR3nt: TGTGCCAGCAGTTCCGGACTAGCGGGATCCCGTGAGCAGTTCTTC
CDR3aa: CASSSGLAGSREQFF

d_gene: -
v_gene: TRBV11-2
j_gene: TRBJ1-1
abundance: -
CDR3nt: TGTGCCAGCAGCTTACTGAGTGGGACTGAAGCTTTCTTT
CDR3aa: CASSLLSGTEAFF

d_gene: TRBD1
v_gene: TRBV5-1
j_gene: TRBJ1-1
abundance: few
CDR3nt: TGCGCCAGCAGCTGGACCGGACAGGGGGTGAACACTGAAGCTTTCTTT
CDR3aa: CASSWTGQGVNTEAFF

d_gene: -
v_gene: TRBV19
j_gene: TRBJ2-5
abundance: -
CDR3nt: TGTGCCACCGCCCCGCCACCCGGGACGGAGACCCAGTACTTC
CDR3aa: CATAPPPGTETQYF

d_gene: -
v_gene: TRBV19
j_gene: TRBJ1-1
abundance: -
CDR3nt: TGTGCCAGTACCGGCGGGGGCGCGGACACTGAAGCTTTCTTT
CDR3aa: CASTGGGADTEAFF

d_gene: TRBD2
v_gene: TRBV11-2
j_gene: TRBJ2-7
abundance: -
CDR3nt: TGTGCCAGCAGCTTGAGAGGACTAGCGGGAGGTGAGCAGTACTTC
CDR3aa: CASSLRGLAGGEQYF

d_gene: -
v_gene: TRBV11-2
j_gene: TRBJ2-7
abundance: few
CDR3nt: TGTGCCAGCAGGGCCCCCTTAGGTAGGGGGGAGCAGTACTTC
CDR3aa: CASRAPLGRGEQYF

d_gene: -
v_gene: TRBV30
j_gene: TRBJ1-5
abundance: -
CDR3nt: TGTGCCTGGAGTGTACGGGTTAATCAGCCCCAGCATTTT
CDR3aa: CAWSVRVNQPQHF

d_gene: TRBD1
v_gene: TRBV19
j_gene: TRBJ1-1
abundance: -
CDR3nt: TGTGCCAGTAGTACTAGGACAGGGGTGAAGACTGAAGCTTTCTTT
CDR3aa: CASSTRTGVKTEAFF

d_gene: TRBD1
v_gene: TRBV4-1
j_gene: TRBJ2-5
abundance: -
CDR3nt: TGCGCCAGCAGCCAAGAGGGGGGGACAGGGTCACAAGAGACCCAGTACTTC
CDR3aa: CASSQEGGTGSQETQYF

d_gene: TRBD2
v_gene: TRBV10-3
j_gene: TRBJ2-2
abundance: -
CDR3nt: TGTGCCATCAGTGAACACGGGACTAGAACGACCGGGGAGCTGTTTTTT
CDR3aa: CAISEHGTRTTGELFF

d_gene: TRBD2
v_gene: TRBV5-1
j_gene: TRBJ2-5
abundance: -
CDR3nt: TGCGCCAGCAGCTTTGTTCTGGGAGGGGAGACCCAGTACTTC
CDR3aa: CASSFVLGGETQYF

d_gene: -
v_gene: TRBV9
j_gene: TRBJ2-5
abundance: -
CDR3nt: TGTGCCAGCAGCGTAGCTGGAGAGAACCAAGAGACCCAGTACTTC
CDR3aa: CASSVAGENQETQYF

d_gene: -
v_gene: TRBV6-5
j_gene: TRBJ2-2
abundance: -
CDR3nt: TGTGCCAGCAGTTACTTACTAGCCGGGGGCACCGGGGAGCTGTTTTTT
CDR3aa: CASSYLLAGGTGELFF

d_gene: -
v_gene: TRBV7-2
j_gene: TRBJ2-2
abundance: -
CDR3nt: TGTGCCAGCAGCTTAGCGCTGGGGGTTGCCGGGGAGCTGTTTTTT
CDR3aa: CASSLALGVAGELFF

d_gene: -
v_gene: TRBV7-9
j_gene: TRBJ1-2
abundance: -
CDR3nt: TGTGCCAGCAGCGTCCCGGGGGGGGGCGCAGATGGCTACACCTTC
CDR3aa: CASSVPGGGADGYTF

d_gene: -
v_gene: TRBV19
j_gene: TRBJ2-3
abundance: few
CDR3nt: TGTGCCAGTACCTTCCGGCCCTACTCTGGGGTTGGAGATACGCAGTATTTT
CDR3aa: CASTFRPYSGVGDTQYF

d_gene: -
v_gene: TRBV7-9
j_gene: TRBJ1-4
abundance: few
CDR3nt: TGTGCCAGCAGCAGGGACACTGACACTGAAAAACTGTTTTTT
CDR3aa: CASSRDTDTEKLFF